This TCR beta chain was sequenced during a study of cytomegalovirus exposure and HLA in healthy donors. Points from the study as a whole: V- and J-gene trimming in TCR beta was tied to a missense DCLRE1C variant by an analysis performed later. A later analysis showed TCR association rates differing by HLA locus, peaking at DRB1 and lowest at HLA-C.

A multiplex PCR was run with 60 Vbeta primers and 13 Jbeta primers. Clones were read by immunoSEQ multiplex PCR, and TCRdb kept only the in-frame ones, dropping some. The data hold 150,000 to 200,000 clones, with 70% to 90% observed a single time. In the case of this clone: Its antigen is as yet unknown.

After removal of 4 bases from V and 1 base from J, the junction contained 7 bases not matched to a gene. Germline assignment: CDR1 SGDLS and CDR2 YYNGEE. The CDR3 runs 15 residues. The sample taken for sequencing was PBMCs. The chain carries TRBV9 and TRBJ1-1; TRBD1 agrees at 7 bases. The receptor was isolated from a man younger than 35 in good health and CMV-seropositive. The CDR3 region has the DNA TGTGCCAGCAGCCATGCACAGGGGCAGAACACTGAAGCTTTCTTT. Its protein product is CASSHAQGQNTEAFF. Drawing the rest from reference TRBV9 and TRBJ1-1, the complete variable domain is DSGVTQTPKHLITATGQRVTLRCSPRSGDLSVYWYQQSLDQGLQFLIQYYNGEERAKGNILERFSAQQFPDLHSELNLSSLELGDSALYFCASSHAQGQNTEAFFGQGTRLTVV.